This TCR beta chain was sequenced in a study of cytomegalovirus exposure and HLA in healthy donors. Study-level findings and limits: Cytomegalovirus status was reportedly diagnosed by the classifier with high sensitivity and specificity.

Turning to this clone: Its antigen is not identified.

CDR3 size: 15 residues. The germline V gene has CDR1 SGHDN and CDR2 FVKESK. Losses at the gene ends were 1 base for V and 6 bases for J; bases not matched to a gene: 7. Assay: immunoSEQ multiplex PCR; the TCRdb copy retains only in-frame clones and omits some. Among around 150,000 clones listed, 70% to 90% were seen once. The sequence came from a man aged 18 to 30 in good health and CMV-seronegative. The chain joins TRBV14 to TRBJ2-7; 9 bases fit TRBD2. The specimen sequenced was PBMCs. For the CDR3, the DNA is TGTGCCAGCAGCCAAGGGGGTGCGGGAGGGCTCGAGCAGTACTTC. This translates into CASSQGGAGGLEQYF.